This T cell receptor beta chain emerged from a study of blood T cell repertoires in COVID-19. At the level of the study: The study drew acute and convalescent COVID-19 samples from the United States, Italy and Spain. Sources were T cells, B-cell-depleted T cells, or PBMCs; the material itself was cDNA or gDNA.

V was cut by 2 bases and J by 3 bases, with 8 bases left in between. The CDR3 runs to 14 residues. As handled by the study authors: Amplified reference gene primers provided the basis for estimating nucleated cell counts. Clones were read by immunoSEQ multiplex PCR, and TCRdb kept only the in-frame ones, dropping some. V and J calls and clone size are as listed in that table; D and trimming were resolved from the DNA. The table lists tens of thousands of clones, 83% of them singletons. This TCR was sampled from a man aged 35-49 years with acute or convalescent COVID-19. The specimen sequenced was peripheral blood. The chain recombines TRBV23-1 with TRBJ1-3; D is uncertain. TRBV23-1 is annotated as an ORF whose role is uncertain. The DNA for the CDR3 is TGCGCCAGCAGTCAACTCCAACATGGAAACACCATATATTTT. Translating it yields CASSQLQHGNTIYF.